A selection of T cell receptor beta chains follows, all from one sample in a study of immune heterogeneity within non-small cell lung tumors. TCRdb ran MiXCR on the multiplex PCR reads and lists one entry per CDR3 protein. The table has approximately 14,000 distinct CDR3 sequences, about 30% seen once; the top ten hold roughly 3.9%. Sequencing was performed on lung tumor tissue. These receptor sequences come from a man in his forties with non-small cell lung cancer. CDR3s include the opening cysteine and the closing phenylalanine or tryptophan. Each record gives: V gene, D gene, J gene, clone size, CDR3 protein, CDR3 DNA. D genes are given only for firm matches. Clone size, where shown, is once, few, many, or a class for clones that have expanded.

TRBV19,.,TRBJ2-5,many,CASSMGEPQETQYF,TGTGCCAGTAGTATGGGAGAACCGCAAGAGACCCAGTACTTC
TRBV6-5,TRBD2,TRBJ2-2,.,CASSYGGDDVRELFF,TGTGCCAGCAGTTACGGGGGGGATGACGTCAGGGAGCTGTTTTTT
TRBV3-1,.,TRBJ1-2,many,CASSQDAAGRSYGYTF,TGTGCCAGCAGCCAAGATGCGGCAGGGAGGTCGTATGGCTACACCTTC
TRBV20-1,TRBD1,TRBJ2-5,few,CSARGDRVRETQYF,TGCAGTGCTAGAGGGGACAGGGTAAGAGAGACCCAGTACTTC
TRBV7-8,.,TRBJ1-5,.,CASSLTGNGNQPQHF,TGTGCCAGCAGCTTAACAGGGAATGGAAATCAGCCCCAGCATTTT
TRBV9,.,TRBJ2-1,.,CASTPGSFSYNEQFF,TGTGCCAGCACCCCAGGGTCGTTTTCCTACAATGAGCAGTTCTTC
TRBV9,TRBD2,TRBJ2-2,many,CASSGSGRGTGELFF,TGTGCCAGCAGCGGTAGCGGGAGAGGCACCGGGGAGCTGTTTTTT
TRBV12-3/TRBV12-4,.,TRBJ1-1,many,CASSFIGASPNTEAFF,TGTGCCAGCAGTTTTATCGGAGCCTCACCGAACACTGAAGCTTTCTTT
TRBV12-3/TRBV12-4,.,TRBJ1-5,.,CASSLGGFNQPHYF,TGTGCCAGCAGTTTGGGGGGATTCAATCAGCCCCATTATTTT
TRBV9,.,TRBJ1-5,many,CASSGGAEGPQHF,TGTGCCAGCAGCGGGGGTGCCGAAGGGCCCCAGCATTTT
TRBV4-1,.,TRBJ1-4,.,CASSQNRNLEKLFF,TGCGCCAGCAGCCAAAATAGGAACTTAGAAAAACTGTTTTTT
TRBV5-4,TRBD2,TRBJ2-7,few,CASSRQTGTRVFGEQYF,TGTGCCAGCAGCCGTCAAACCGGGACTAGGGTTTTTGGGGAGCAGTACTTC
TRBV6-6,.,TRBJ2-1,many,CASSYRDNEQFF,TGTGCCAGCAGTTACAGGGACAATGAGCAGTTCTTC
TRBV3-1,TRBD2,TRBJ2-7,many,CASSPTASGSFYEQYF,TGTGCCAGCAGCCCAACTGCTAGCGGGAGTTTCTACGAGCAGTACTTC
TRBV5-1,TRBD2,TRBJ2-3,.,CASSLGEGADTQYF,TGCGCCAGCAGCTTGGGGGAGGGCGCAGATACGCAGTATTTT
TRBV18,.,TRBJ2-6,once,CASSPGLNGANVLTF,TGTGCCAGCTCACCAGGTTTAAATGGGGCCAACGTCCTGACTTTC
TRBV6-2/TRBV6-3,.,TRBJ1-5,many,CASSRAEGNQPQHF,TGTGCCAGCAGCCGGGCCGAGGGCAATCAGCCCCAGCATTTT
TRBV27,.,TRBJ2-7,many,CASSLAQDYEQYF,TGTGCCAGCAGTTTAGCTCAGGACTACGAGCAGTACTTC
TRBV24-1,TRBD1,TRBJ2-5,.,CATSAPCTGGETQYF,TGTGCCACCAGTGCCCCCTGCACAGGGGGAGAGACCCAGTACTTC
TRBV6-1,TRBD2,TRBJ2-7,medium-sized,CASSSLITSGMGYEQYF,TGTGCCAGCAGTAGTTTGATTACTAGCGGGATGGGCTACGAGCAGTACTTC
TRBV7-9,TRBD1,TRBJ1-1,few,CASSKDRGWTEAFF,TGTGCCAGCAGCAAGGACAGGGGTTGGACTGAAGCTTTCTTT
TRBV20-1,.,TRBJ1-6,many,CSASPGGNSPLHF,TGCAGTGCCTCCCCGGGAGGGAACTCACCCCTCCACTTT
TRBV12-5,.,TRBJ1-6,.,CASGLIGGPPLHF,TGTGCTAGTGGTTTGATCGGGGGGCCACCCCTCCACTTT
TRBV12-3/TRBV12-4,.,TRBJ1-5,medium-sized,CASSLGGEPQHF,TGTGCCAGCAGTTTGGGGGGAGAGCCCCAGCATTTT
TRBV7-3,TRBD2,TRBJ2-1,.,CASSLAGVYNEQFF,TGTGCCAGCAGCTTAGCGGGAGTTTACAATGAGCAGTTCTTC
TRBV24-1,.,TRBJ2-2,.,CATSDFGFGGELFF,TGTGCCACCAGTGATTTTGGATTCGGAGGGGAGCTGTTTTTT
TRBV24-1,TRBD2,TRBJ2-1,medium-sized,CATSDSSGVYNEQFF,TGTGCCACCAGTGATTCTAGCGGGGTCTACAATGAGCAGTTCTTC
TRBV6-2/TRBV6-3,.,TRBJ1-5,medium-sized,CASNDGGRQPQHF,TGTGCCAGCAACGACGGGGGTCGACAGCCCCAGCATTTT
TRBV20-1,.,TRBJ1-3,medium-sized,CSARVVADGNTIYF,TGCAGTGCTAGAGTAGTTGCGGATGGAAACACCATATATTTT
TRBV11-3,.,TRBJ2-7,medium-sized,CASSLAATAYEQYF,TGTGCCAGCAGCTTAGCGGCGACAGCCTACGAGCAGTACTTC
TRBV27,.,TRBJ2-1,few,CASSLSIQRLYNEQFF,TGTGCCAGTAGTTTGTCAATCCAGCGGCTTTACAATGAGCAGTTCTTC
TRBV30,.,TRBJ2-7,many,CAWSVYRSYEQYF,TGTGCCTGGAGTGTATACCGCTCCTACGAGCAGTACTTC
TRBV20-1,TRBD2,TRBJ2-7,medium-sized,CSARGPSGNYEQYF,TGCAGTGCTAGAGGTCCTAGCGGGAACTACGAGCAGTACTTC
TRBV10-2,.,TRBJ2-1,many,CASSEIEQFF,TGCGCCAGCAGTGAAATTGAGCAGTTCTTC
TRBV6-1,TRBD1,TRBJ1-5,.,CASSRTGRDQPQHF,TGTGCCAGCAGCCGGACAGGGAGGGACCAGCCCCAGCATTTT
TRBV5-1,.,TRBJ1-1,few,CASSLGRTNTEAFF,TGCGCCAGCAGCTTGGGACGGACGAACACTGAAGCTTTCTTT
TRBV20-1,TRBD1,TRBJ1-5,few,CSATGTGNQPQHF,TGCAGTGCCACCGGGACAGGGAATCAGCCCCAGCATTTT
TRBV28,.,TRBJ1-6,few,CASMKTDYNSPLHF,TGTGCCAGCATGAAGACAGACTATAATTCACCCCTCCACTTT
TRBV7-2,TRBD2,TRBJ2-1,.,CATSLISRIEVAGPVIDEQFF,TGTGCCACCAGCTTAATCTCCCGGATCGAGGTAGCGGGGCCGGTGATCGATGAGCAGTTCTTC
TRBV18,.,TRBJ2-2,.,CSSSRNRPQTSNTGELFF,TGTTCCAGCTCACGGAACAGGCCTCAAACCTCGAACACCGGGGAGCTGTTTTTT
TRBV10-3,.,TRBJ1-2,.,CAISESGTTNYGYTF,TGTGCCATCAGTGAGTCGGGCACAACTAACTATGGCTACACCTTC